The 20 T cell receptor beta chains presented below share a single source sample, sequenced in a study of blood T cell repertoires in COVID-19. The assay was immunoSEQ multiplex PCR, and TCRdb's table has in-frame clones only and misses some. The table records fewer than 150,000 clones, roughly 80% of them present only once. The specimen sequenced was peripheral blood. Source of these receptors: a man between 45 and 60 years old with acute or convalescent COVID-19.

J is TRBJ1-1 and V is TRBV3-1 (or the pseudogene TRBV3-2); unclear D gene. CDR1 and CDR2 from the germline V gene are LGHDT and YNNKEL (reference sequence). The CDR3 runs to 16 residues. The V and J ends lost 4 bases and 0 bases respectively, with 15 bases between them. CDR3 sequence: CASSLPRAGVNTEAFF. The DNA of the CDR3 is TGTGCCAGCAGCCTCCCCCGGGCCGGGGTGAACACTGAAGCTTTCTTT.

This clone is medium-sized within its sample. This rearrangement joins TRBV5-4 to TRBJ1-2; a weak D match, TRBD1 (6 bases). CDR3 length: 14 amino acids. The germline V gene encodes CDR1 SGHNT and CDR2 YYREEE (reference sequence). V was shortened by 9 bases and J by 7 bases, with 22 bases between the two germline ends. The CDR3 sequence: CATEGGRGVVGYTF. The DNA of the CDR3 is TGTGCCACGGAAGGGGGACGGGGGGTAGTTGGCTACACCTTC.

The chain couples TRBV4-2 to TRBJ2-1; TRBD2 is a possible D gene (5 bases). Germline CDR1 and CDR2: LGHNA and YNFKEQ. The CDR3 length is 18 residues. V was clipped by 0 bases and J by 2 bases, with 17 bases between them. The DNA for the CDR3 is TGTGCCAGCAGCCAAGATAATGTAGCGTCTGGAACCTACAATGAGCAGTTCTTC. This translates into CASSQDNVASGTYNEQFF.

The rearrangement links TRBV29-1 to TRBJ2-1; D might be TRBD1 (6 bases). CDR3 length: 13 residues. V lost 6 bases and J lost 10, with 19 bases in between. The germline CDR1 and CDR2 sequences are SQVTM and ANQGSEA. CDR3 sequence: CSVQKGGLWEQFF. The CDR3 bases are TGCAGCGTCCAAAAAGGGGGTTTGTGGGAGCAGTTCTTC.

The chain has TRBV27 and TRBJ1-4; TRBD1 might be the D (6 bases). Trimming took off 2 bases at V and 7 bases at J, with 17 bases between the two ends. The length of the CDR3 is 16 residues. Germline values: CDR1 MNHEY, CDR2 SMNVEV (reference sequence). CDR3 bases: TGTGCCAGCAGTTTAACTATCCTGGACAGAGGTGAAAAACTGTTTTTT. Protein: CASSLTILDRGEKLFF. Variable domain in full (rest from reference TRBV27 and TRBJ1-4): EAQVTQNPRYLITVTGKKLTVTCSQNMNHEYMSWYRQDPGLGLRQIYYSMNVEVTDKGDVPEGYKVSRKEKRNFPLILESPSPNQTSLYFCASSLTILDRGEKLFFGSGTQLSVL.

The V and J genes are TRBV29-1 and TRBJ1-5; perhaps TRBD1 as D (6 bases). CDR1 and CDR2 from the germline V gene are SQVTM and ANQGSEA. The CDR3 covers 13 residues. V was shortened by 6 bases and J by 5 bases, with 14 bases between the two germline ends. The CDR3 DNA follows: TGCAGCGTGATATGGGACACCGATCAGCCCCAGCATTTT. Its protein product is CSVIWDTDQPQHF.

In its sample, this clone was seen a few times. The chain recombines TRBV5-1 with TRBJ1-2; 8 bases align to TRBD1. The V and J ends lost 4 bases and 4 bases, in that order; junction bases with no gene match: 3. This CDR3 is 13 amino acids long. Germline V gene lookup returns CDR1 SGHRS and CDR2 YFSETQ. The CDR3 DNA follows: TGCGCCAGCAGCCCCGGGACAGGCTATGGCTACACCTTC. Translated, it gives CASSPGTGYGYTF.

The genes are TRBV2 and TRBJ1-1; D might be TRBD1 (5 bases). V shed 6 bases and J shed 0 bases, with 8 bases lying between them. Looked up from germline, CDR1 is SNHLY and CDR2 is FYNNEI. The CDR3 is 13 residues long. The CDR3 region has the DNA TGTGCCAGCAGGACAGACTTGAACACTGAAGCTTTCTTT. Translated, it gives CASRTDLNTEAFF.

This chain's CDR3 is CSVLQGAGDTQYF. DNA for the CDR3: TGCAGCGTCTTACAGGGGGCGGGAGATACGCAGTATTTT. The rearrangement joins TRBV29-1 to TRBJ2-3, with 9 bases aligning to TRBD1. Looked up from germline, CDR1 is SQVTM and CDR2 is ANQGSEA. V lost 6 bases to trimming and J lost 5 bases; unmatched junction nucleotides: 6. The CDR3 consists of 13 residues.

For the CDR3, the DNA is TGTGCCAGCAGTGAGACAGGGAACATTCAGTACTTC. Residues: CASSETGNIQYF. V gene TRBV6-1 combines with J gene TRBJ2-4, with 7 bases matching TRBD1. Germline CDR1 reads MNHNS; CDR2 reads SASEGT. The CDR3 length is 12 residues. The junction had 0 bases not matched to a gene; V was cut back by 3 bases and J by 7 bases.

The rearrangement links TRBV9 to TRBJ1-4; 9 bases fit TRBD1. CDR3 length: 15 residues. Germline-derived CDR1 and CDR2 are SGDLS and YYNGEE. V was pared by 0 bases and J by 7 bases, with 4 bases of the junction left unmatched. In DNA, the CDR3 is TGTGCCAGCAGCGTAGGGACAGGGGAGGTTGAAAAACTGTTTTTT. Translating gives CASSVGTGEVEKLFF.

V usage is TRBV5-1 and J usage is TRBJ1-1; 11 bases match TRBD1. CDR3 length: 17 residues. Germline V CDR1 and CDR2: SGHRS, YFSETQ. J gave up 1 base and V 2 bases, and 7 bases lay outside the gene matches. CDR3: CASSFEGQGGPNTEAFF. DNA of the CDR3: TGCGCCAGCAGCTTCGAGGGACAGGGGGGCCCGAACACTGAAGCTTTCTTT.

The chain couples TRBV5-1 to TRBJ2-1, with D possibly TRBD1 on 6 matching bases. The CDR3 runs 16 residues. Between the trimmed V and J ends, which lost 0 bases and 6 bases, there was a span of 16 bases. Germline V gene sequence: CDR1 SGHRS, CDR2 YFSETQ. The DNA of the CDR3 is TGCGCCAGCAGCTTGGGCGCGCTACAGGGAAGCAATGAGCAGTTCTTC. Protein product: CASSLGALQGSNEQFF.

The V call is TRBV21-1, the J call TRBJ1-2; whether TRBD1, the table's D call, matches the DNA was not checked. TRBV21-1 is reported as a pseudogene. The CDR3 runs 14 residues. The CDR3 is CASSKGAGLYGYTF. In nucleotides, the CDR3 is TGTGCCAGCAGCAAAGGGGCAGGCCTCTATGGCTACACCTTC.

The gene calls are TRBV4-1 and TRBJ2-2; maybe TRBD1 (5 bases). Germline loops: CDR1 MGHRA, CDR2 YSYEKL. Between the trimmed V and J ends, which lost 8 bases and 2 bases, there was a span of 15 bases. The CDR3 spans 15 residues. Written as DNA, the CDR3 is TGCGCCAGCGAGAGCCTGACAGATAACACCGGGGAGCTGTTTTTT. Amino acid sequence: CASESLTDNTGELFF.

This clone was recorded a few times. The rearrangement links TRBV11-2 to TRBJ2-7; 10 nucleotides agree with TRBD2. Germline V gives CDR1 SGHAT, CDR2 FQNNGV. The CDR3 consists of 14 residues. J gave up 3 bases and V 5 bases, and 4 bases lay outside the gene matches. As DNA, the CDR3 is TGTGCCAGCAGCCGTGCTAGCGGGGGCTACGAGCAGTACTTC. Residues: CASSRASGGYEQYF.

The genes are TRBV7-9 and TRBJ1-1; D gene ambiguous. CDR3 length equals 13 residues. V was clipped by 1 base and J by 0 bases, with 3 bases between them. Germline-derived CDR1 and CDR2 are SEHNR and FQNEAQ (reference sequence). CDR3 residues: CASSLGMNTEAFF. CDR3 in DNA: TGTGCCAGCAGCTTAGGTATGAACACTGAAGCTTTCTTT.

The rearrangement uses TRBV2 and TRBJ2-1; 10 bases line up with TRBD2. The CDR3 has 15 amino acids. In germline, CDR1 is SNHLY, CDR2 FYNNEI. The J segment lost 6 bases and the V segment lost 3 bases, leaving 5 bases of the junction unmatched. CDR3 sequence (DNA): TGTGCCAGCAGTGACTGGACTAGCGGCCTCAATGAGCAGTTCTTC. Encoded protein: CASSDWTSGLNEQFF. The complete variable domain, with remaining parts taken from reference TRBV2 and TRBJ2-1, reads EPEVTQTPSHQVTQMGQEVILRCVPISNHLYFYWYRQILGQKVEFLVSFYNNEISEKSEIFDDQFSVERPDGSNFTLKIRSTKLEDSAMYFCASSDWTSGLNEQFFGPGTRLTVL.

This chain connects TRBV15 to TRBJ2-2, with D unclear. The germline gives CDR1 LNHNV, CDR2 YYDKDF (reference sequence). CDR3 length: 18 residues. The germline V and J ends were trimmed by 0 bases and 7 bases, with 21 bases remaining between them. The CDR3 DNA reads TGTGCCACCAGCAGAGAAGGATTGGTCTTTCGGGTCGACGGGGAGCTGTTTTTT. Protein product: CATSREGLVFRVDGELFF.

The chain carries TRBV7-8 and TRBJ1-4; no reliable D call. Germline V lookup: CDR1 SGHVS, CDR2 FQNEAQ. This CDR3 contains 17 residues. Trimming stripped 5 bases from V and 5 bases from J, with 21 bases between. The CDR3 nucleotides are TGTGCCAGCAGCCCTACAAGCAGAGGAGGGAGGAATGAAAAACTGTTTTTT. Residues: CASSPTSRGGRNEKLFF.